The rows below give T cell receptor beta chains drawn from one sample of a study of blood T cell repertoires in COVID-19. Assay: immunoSEQ multiplex PCR; the TCRdb copy retains only in-frame clones and omits some. The sample has around 26,000 clones, about 89% seen once. The sequencing input was peripheral blood. Receptors were obtained from a man aged 70-80 years with active COVID-19. Each CDR3 is given with its conserved first and last residue. A D gene is named only where the DNA matches it firmly. Clone size is stated in some rows and not others, as once, few, many or a class when expanded.

j_call,clone_size,v_call,d_call,cdr3_nt,cdr3_aa
TRBJ1-5,NA,TRBV15,TRBD1,TGTGCCACCAGCAGAGATTCGGGGACCGGGACAGGCAATCAGCCCCAGCATTTT,CATSRDSGTGTGNQPQHF
TRBJ2-3,NA,TRBV4-3,TRBD2,TGCGCCAGCAGCCAAGGGTTGTTGGGACTAGCGGACCCCACAGATACGCAGTATTTT,CASSQGLLGLADPTDTQYF
TRBJ1-5,NA,TRBV5-1,NA,TGCGCCAGCAGCTTGGAGGCAGGGGTACAGCCCCAGCATTTT,CASSLEAGVQPQHF
TRBJ1-5,once,TRBV6-2/TRBV6-3,NA,TGTGCCAGCAGTTACTCGAGGGAGCCGCCCCAGCATTTT,CASSYSREPPQHF
TRBJ2-3,NA,TRBV7-2,TRBD2,TGTGCCAGCAGCCCCGGGACTAGCGGGGGGTATAGCACAGATACGCAGTATTTT,CASSPGTSGGYSTDTQYF
TRBJ2-1,NA,TRBV27,TRBD1,TGTGCCAGCAGTCCTGGGACAGGCGGAACCACCAATGAGCAGTTCTTC,CASSPGTGGTTNEQFF
TRBJ2-3,NA,TRBV6-4,TRBD2,TGTGCCAGCAGTGAGACTAGAGCGGGGCCAGATACGCAGTATTTT,CASSETRAGPDTQYF
TRBJ2-7,NA,TRBV7-9,NA,TGTGCCAGCAGCCTGACAGGAACCTCCTACGAGCAGTACTTC,CASSLTGTSYEQYF
TRBJ2-2,NA,TRBV18,NA,TGTGCCAGCTCACCGCTGGGGGACTCACTCACCGGGGAGCTGTTTTTT,CASSPLGDSLTGELFF
TRBJ2-5,NA,TRBV3-1/TRBV3-2,NA,TGTGCCAGCAGCCAACGGGGCGGGGCACAAGAGACCCAGTACTTC,CASSQRGGAQETQYF
TRBJ1-3,few,TRBV19,NA,TGTGCCAGTAGTATCGGGGCAGGGGCCTTCTCTGGAAACACCATATATTTT,CASSIGAGAFSGNTIYF
TRBJ1-1,NA,TRBV24-1,TRBD1,TGTGCCACCAGTGAGGACAGGGGGCGTGGCACTGAAGCTTTCTTT,CATSEDRGRGTEAFF
TRBJ1-5,NA,TRBV19,TRBD1,TGTGCCAGTAGTCACCAACAGGGGAACCAGCCCCAGCATTTT,CASSHQQGNQPQHF
TRBJ1-1,NA,TRBV5-1,TRBD1,TGCGCCAGCTCTTTGGGAACCCAGACAGGGGGCTTTTCTGAAGCTTTCTTT,CASSLGTQTGGFSEAFF
TRBJ2-7,NA,TRBV7-9,NA,TGTGCCAGCGCCTGGGGCGCAGGGTTTGGCGAGCAGTACTTC,CASAWGAGFGEQYF
TRBJ1-4,NA,TRBV7-9,NA,TGTGCCAGCAGCAGCGGACCTATTGGGGAACTGTTTTTT,CASSSGPIGELFF
TRBJ1-2,NA,TRBV28,NA,TGTGCCAGCAGTTCCCCTGTCTGGGAACAGACGCGTTGGGACAATGGCTACACCTTC,CASSSPVWEQTRWDNGYTF
TRBJ1-2,NA,TRBV19,TRBD1,TGTGCCAGTAGTATTGGGACAGGGGCGCAGGTGGGCGGCTACACCTTC,CASSIGTGAQVGGYTF
TRBJ2-5,few,TRBV6-5,TRBD1,TGTGCCAGCAAAATCCTGACAGGGGGCATAGAGACCCAGTACTTC,CASKILTGGIETQYF
TRBJ1-4,NA,TRBV18,NA,TGTGCCAGCTCACCACCGTCAGGGGTTGAGGAAAAACTGTTTTTT,CASSPPSGVEEKLFF
TRBJ1-4,NA,TRBV6-5,TRBD1,TGTGCCAGCAGCCGACAGGGACTGGGTGAAAAACTGTTTTTT,CASSRQGLGEKLFF
TRBJ1-6,once,TRBV5-4,NA,TGTGCCAGCGTTAATCGGGATGTTTTTAATTCACCCCTCCACTTT,CASVNRDVFNSPLHF
TRBJ2-3,NA,TRBV7-2,TRBD2,TGTGCCAGCCGCTGGGGCGGGGGGACAGATACGCAGTATTTT,CASRWGGGTDTQYF
TRBJ2-1,NA,TRBV29-1,NA,TGCAGCCTGGGGGGGGCGCCCTACAATGAGCAGTTCTTC,CSLGGAPYNEQFF
TRBJ2-3,NA,TRBV4-1,TRBD2,TGCGCCAGCAGCCTGATTAGGACTAGCGGGGAACGGCAGTATTTT,CASSLIRTSGERQYF
TRBJ1-2,once,TRBV5-4,TRBD1,TGTGCCAGCAGCTTGGCCGGGACAGTTAACACCTTC,CASSLAGTVNTF
TRBJ1-1,NA,TRBV30,NA,TGTGCTTGGGGTTTGGCGGGCACTGAAGCTTTCTTT,CAWGLAGTEAFF
TRBJ1-2,NA,TRBV5-1,NA,TGCGCCAGCAGCTTGAGTCGCCGGCAGGGTGGGAACTATGGCTACACCTTC,CASSLSRRQGGNYGYTF
TRBJ2-7,NA,TRBV12-3/TRBV12-4,NA,TGTGCCAGCAGTCTCCTGACACCCTACGAGCAGTACTTC,CASSLLTPYEQYF
TRBJ2-1,NA,TRBV4-2,NA,TGTGCCAGCAGCCAGACCGACACCGTACCGTTCTTC,CASSQTDTVPFF
TRBJ2-5,once,TRBV9,TRBD1,TGTGCCAGCAGCTCCGGGACAGGATACGAAGAGACCCAGTACTTC,CASSSGTGYEETQYF
TRBJ1-1,NA,TRBV21-1,NA,TGTGCCAGCAGCAAATGGACGATGAAAGACTCCTGGACAGAAGGGGACACTGAAGCTTTCTTT,CASSKWTMKDSWTEGDTEAFF
TRBJ1-5,NA,TRBV5-5,NA,TGTGCCAGCAGCTTCCCAGGACAGCCCCAGCATTTT,CASSFPGQPQHF
TRBJ2-3,NA,TRBV6-1,NA,TGTGCCAGCAGTGAAAGCCTAGCCCGGTCTCCGCAGTATTTT,CASSESLARSPQYF
TRBJ2-3,NA,TRBV7-2,NA,TGTGCCAGCAGCTTAAGGGGTTTCCCCACAGATACGCAGTATTTT,CASSLRGFPTDTQYF